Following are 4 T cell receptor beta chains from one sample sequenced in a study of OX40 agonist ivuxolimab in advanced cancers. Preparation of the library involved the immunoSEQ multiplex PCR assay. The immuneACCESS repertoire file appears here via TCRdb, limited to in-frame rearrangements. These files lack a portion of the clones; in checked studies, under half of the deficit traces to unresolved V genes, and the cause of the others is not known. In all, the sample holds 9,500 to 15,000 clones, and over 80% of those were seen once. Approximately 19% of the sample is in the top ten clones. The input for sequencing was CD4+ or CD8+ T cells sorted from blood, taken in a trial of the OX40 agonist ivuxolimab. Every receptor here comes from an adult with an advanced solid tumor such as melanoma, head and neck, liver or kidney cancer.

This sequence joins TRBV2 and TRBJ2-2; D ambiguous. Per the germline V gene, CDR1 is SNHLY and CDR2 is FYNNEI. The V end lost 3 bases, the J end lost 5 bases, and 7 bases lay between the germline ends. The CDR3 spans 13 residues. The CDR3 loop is CASSDRETGELFF. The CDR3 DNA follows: TGTGCCAGCAGTGACCGAGAAACCGGGGAGCTGTTTTTT.

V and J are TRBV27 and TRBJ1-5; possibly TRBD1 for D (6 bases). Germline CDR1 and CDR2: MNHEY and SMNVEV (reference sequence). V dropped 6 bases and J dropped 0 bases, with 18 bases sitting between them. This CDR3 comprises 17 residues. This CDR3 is CASSGGSGANSNQPQHF. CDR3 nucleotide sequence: TGTGCCAGCAGCGGGGGTTCGGGGGCAAATAGCAATCAGCCCCAGCATTTT.

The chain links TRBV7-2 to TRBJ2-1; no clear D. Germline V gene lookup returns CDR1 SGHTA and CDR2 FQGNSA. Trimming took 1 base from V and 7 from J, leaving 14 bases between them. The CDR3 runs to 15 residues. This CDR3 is CASSLVARSGNEQFF. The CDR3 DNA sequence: TGTGCCAGCAGCTTAGTGGCCCGTAGTGGGAATGAGCAGTTCTTC.

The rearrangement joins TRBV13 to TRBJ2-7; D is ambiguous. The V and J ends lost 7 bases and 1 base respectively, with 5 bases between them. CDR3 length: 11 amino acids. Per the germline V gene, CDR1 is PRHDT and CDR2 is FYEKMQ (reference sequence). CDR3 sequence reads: CASTLSYEQYF. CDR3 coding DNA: TGTGCCAGCACCCTTTCCTACGAGCAGTACTTC.